This T cell receptor (beta chain) stems from a study of breast tumors, draining lymph nodes, adjacent tissues. Study observations and caveats: Tumor and nontumor repertoires were significantly more similar in luminal-like than in basal-like breast cancer. Tumor repertoires ranked between lymph nodes and nontumor tissue in diversity, with V and J gene preferences. That most tumor T cells come from lymph nodes remained unproven.

TCRdb reanalysed the multiplex PCR reads using MiXCR and keeps one entry per CDR3 protein. The table lists around 130,000 distinct CDR3 sequences, approximately 32% of them singletons. The lymph nodes were axillary draining lymph nodes from breast cancer patients. Only a few counts were recorded for this clonotype. Its target is unknown. Germline lookup yields CDR1 DFQATT and CDR2 SNEGSKA (reference sequence). This CDR3 is built from 12 residues. J was trimmed by 8 bases and V by 4 bases; bases with no gene match: 7. The J gene is TRBJ1-2, the V gene TRBV20-1; 7 bases are shared with TRBD1. This TCR came from a female donor with breast cancer. Some clones in this sample may be carry-over from other donors' samples. Sequenced: axillary lymph node tissue. The CDR3 DNA reads as TGCAGTGCTAAGGAGGGACAGTGGGGCTACACCTTC. Amino acids: CSAKEGQWGYTF.